This T cell receptor (beta chain) emerged from a study of CD8+ T cells in alopecia areata. There are 12 residues in the CDR3. Germline V CDR1 and CDR2: MDHEN, SYDVKM. Trimming pared 6 bases from V and 4 bases from J, leaving 10 bases between. Findings and caveats of the study: Higher clonality was seen in lesional scalp than in normal scalp, especially in alopecia totalis/universalis. The presence of one nonresponder keeps the tie between baseline CD8+ expansion and response uncertain.

Sequencing used cDNA as its template, made by extracting RNA and reverse transcribing it. Sequencing was performed with immunoSEQ multiplex PCR; in TCRdb, only in-frame clones are kept and a portion is missing. Of about 76,000 clones in the sample, approximately 28% were seen once. This clone was seen a few times. Its specificity is unknown. Treatment meaning: oral pan-JAK inhibitor, 5-10 mg twice daily. As part of sample collection, lesional scalp punch biopsies and peripheral blood were taken from alopecia areata patients. The input for sequencing was CD8+ T cells sorted from blood, taken at week 4, from a patient treated with tofacitinib. The sequence came from a human donor with alopecia areata. The rearrangement joins TRBV28 to TRBJ2-7; D unresolved. The CDR3 coding sequence is TGTGCCAGCAGCGATTCCGGGTACGAGCAGTACTTC. Amino acid sequence: CASSDSGYEQYF.